Listed below are T cell receptor beta chains from one sample, sequenced in a study of CD8+CD57+ T cells in acquired aplastic anemia. TCRdb passed the reads through MiXCR, listing each CDR3 protein once. The sample records about 68,000 distinct CDR3 sequences, 54% being singletons. Source material: sorted CD4+, CD8+, or CD8+CD57+ T cells (not recorded which) from PBMCs. These receptor sequences come from a human donor in good health, serving as a control. Each CDR3 is given with its conserved first and last residue. The D gene is left open where the match is weak. For some rows the clone size is stated as once, few or many, or as a class when expanded; others skip it.

abundance: NA; j_gene: TRBJ2-7; v_gene: TRBV12-3/TRBV12-4; d_gene: TRBD1; CDR3nt: TGTGCCAGCAGTCTCTCCCAGGGGGCCGGCGAGCAGTACTTC; CDR3aa: CASSLSQGAGEQYF
abundance: NA; j_gene: TRBJ1-1; v_gene: TRBV9; d_gene: NA; CDR3nt: TGTGCCAGCAGCGTAGCTTACACTAACACTGAAGCTTTCTTT; CDR3aa: CASSVAYTNTEAFF
abundance: NA; j_gene: TRBJ1-5; v_gene: TRBV7-2; d_gene: NA; CDR3nt: TGTGCCAGCAGCTTAGTTTTTTCAGGGGACCAGCCCCAGCATTTT; CDR3aa: CASSLVFSGDQPQHF
abundance: NA; j_gene: TRBJ2-7; v_gene: TRBV7-2; d_gene: NA; CDR3nt: TGTGCCAGCAGCTTAGCAACCGCCTACGAGCAGTACTTC; CDR3aa: CASSLATAYEQYF
abundance: NA; j_gene: TRBJ2-7; v_gene: TRBV29-1; d_gene: TRBD1; CDR3nt: TGCAGCGCGGACAGGGGGCGCCGCTACGAGCAGTACTTC; CDR3aa: CSADRGRRYEQYF
abundance: NA; j_gene: TRBJ2-1; v_gene: TRBV19; d_gene: NA; CDR3nt: TGTGCCAGTAGTATCCGCAGGGGGGACAATGAGCAGTTCTTC; CDR3aa: CASSIRRGDNEQFF
abundance: NA; j_gene: TRBJ2-3; v_gene: TRBV2; d_gene: TRBD1; CDR3nt: TGTGCCATCACCTCGGGACAGGGGGCTGCAGATACGCAGTATTTT; CDR3aa: CAITSGQGAADTQYF
abundance: NA; j_gene: TRBJ1-6; v_gene: TRBV11-2; d_gene: NA; CDR3nt: TGTGCCAGCAGCTTAGTGAGCAGGGTATACGGTAATTCACCCCTCCACTTT; CDR3aa: CASSLVSRVYGNSPLHF
abundance: many; j_gene: TRBJ1-1; v_gene: TRBV7-9; d_gene: NA; CDR3nt: TGTGCCAGCAGCTTCCTAGGGACTTCTCAAGCTTTCTTT; CDR3aa: CASSFLGTSQAFF
abundance: NA; j_gene: TRBJ1-3; v_gene: TRBV29-1; d_gene: NA; CDR3nt: TGCAGCGTTGTGGGGGAAGGAAACACCATATATTTT; CDR3aa: CSVVGEGNTIYF
abundance: many; j_gene: TRBJ2-1; v_gene: TRBV11-2; d_gene: NA; CDR3nt: TGTGCCAGCAGCTCCACTGGGGAGCAGTTCTTC; CDR3aa: CASSSTGEQFF